Listed below are T cell receptor beta chains from one sample, sequenced in a study of blood T cell repertoires in COVID-19. TCRdb keeps only in-frame clones here, not all; method: immunoSEQ multiplex PCR. The sample has some 190,000 clones; over 75% are singletons. The sequenced sample consisted of peripheral blood. The receptors originated from a woman aged 45 to 65 with acute or convalescent COVID-19. Both conserved end residues are trimmed from each CDR3.

v_gene | CDR3aa
TRBV7-2 | ASSLNIKGGRSYNSPLH
TRBV10-3 | ASKSTGILHEQY
TRBV24-1 | ATRGAGANTEAF
TRBV6-1 | ASSEDGYEQY
TRBV6-6 | ASSYDNRVIRDEQF
TRBV6-5 | ASNHRDQQY
TRBV19 | ASKPRQTGANTGELF
TRBV19 | ASRPGSTDTQY
TRBV9 | ASSVGEGDQPQH
TRBV19 | ASSMTGVIWPQH
TRBV7-2 | ASSLRATAPYEQY
TRBV7-6 | ASSSESGGARNEQF
TRBV9 | ASSPGTGGPNEQF
TRBV2 | ASRESPGSTDTQY
TRBV2 | ASRVEGQGNSPLH
TRBV18 | ASSLTRGQSAETQY
TRBV2 | ASSEEGLGNEQF
TRBV28 | ASQGAWQGRDEQY
TRBV3-1/TRBV3-2 | ASSRRISGANVLT
TRBV11-2 | ASSFTGSSYEQY
TRBV30 | AWSASRGNWDRGQNNSPLH
TRBV6-6 | ASSYSRAVGANVLT
TRBV18 | ASSRDREGTEAF
TRBV9 | ASSPRPGSDTQY
TRBV2 | ASSVEQGGNTGELF